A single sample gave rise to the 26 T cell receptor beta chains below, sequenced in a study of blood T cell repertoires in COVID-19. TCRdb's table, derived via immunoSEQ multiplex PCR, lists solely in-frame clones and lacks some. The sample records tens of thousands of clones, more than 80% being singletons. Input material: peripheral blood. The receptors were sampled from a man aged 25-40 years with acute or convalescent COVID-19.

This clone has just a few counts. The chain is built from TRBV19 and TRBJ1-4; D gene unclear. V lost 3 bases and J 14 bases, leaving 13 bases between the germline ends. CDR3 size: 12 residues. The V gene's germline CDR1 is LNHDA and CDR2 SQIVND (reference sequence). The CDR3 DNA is TGTGCCAGTAGTATTTCGGCGGGAAACCTGTTTTTT. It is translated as CASSISAGNLFF.

CDR3 bases: TGTGCCAGTAGGACAGGGGCGACCACTAATGAAAAACTGTTTTTT. Amino acid sequence: CASRTGATTNEKLFF. The chain couples TRBV19 to TRBJ1-4; 8 bases line up with TRBD1. Germline CDR1 and CDR2: LNHDA and SQIVND (reference sequence). J was trimmed by 2 bases and V by 6 bases; bases with no gene match: 5. The CDR3 totals 15 residues.

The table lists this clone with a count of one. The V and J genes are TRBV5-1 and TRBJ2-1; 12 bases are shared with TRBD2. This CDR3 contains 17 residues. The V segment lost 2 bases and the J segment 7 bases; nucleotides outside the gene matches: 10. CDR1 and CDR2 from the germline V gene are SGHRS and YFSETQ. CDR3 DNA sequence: TGCGCCAGCAGCTTTCCCGGAACTAGCGGGAGGAGTAATGAGCAGTTCTTC. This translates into CASSFPGTSGRSNEQFF.

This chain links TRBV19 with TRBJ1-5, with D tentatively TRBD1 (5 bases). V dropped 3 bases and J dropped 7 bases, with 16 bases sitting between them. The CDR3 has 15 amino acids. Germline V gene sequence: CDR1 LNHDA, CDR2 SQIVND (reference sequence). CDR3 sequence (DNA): TGTGCCAGTAGTATTTTCACACAGGTTCGGCAGCCCCAGCATTTT. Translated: CASSIFTQVRQPQHF.

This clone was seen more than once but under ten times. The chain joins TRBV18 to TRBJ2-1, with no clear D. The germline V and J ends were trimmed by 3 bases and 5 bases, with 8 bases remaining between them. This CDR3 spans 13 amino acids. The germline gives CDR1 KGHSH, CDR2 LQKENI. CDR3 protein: CASSPFQDNEQFF. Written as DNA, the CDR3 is TGTGCCAGCTCACCTTTCCAGGACAATGAGCAGTTCTTC.

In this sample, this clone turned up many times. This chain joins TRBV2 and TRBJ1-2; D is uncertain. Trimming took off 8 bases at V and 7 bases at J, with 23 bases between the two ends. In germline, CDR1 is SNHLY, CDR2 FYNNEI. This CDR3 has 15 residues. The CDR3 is CASPSPVTSGGGYTF. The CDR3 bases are TGTGCCAGCCCTTCCCCCGTGACCTCAGGAGGTGGCTACACCTTC. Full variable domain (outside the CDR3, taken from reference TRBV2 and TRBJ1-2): EPEVTQTPSHQVTQMGQEVILRCVPISNHLYFYWYRQILGQKVEFLVSFYNNEISEKSEIFDDQFSVERPDGSNFTLKIRSTKLEDSAMYFCASPSPVTSGGGYTFGSGTRLTVV.

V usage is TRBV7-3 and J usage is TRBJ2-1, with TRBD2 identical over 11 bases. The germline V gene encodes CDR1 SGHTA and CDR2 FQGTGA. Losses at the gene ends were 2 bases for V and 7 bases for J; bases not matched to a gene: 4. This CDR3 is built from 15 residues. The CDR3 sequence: CASSLRTSGRNEQFF. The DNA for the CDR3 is TGTGCCAGCAGCTTACGAACTAGCGGGAGAAATGAGCAGTTCTTC.

The CDR3, as DNA: TGTGCCAGCTCACCCACGGGTTATAAAGGTGAAAAACTGTTTTTT. Translating gives CASSPTGYKGEKLFF. This chain joins TRBV18 and TRBJ1-4; D is ambiguous. Germline loops: CDR1 KGHSH, CDR2 LQKENI. The CDR3 has 15 amino acids. Trimming pared 3 bases from V and 7 bases from J, leaving 15 bases between.

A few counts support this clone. CDR3 loop: CASSPRGPIGDEQFF. CDR3 sequence (DNA): TGTGCCAGCAGTCCGCGGGGACCTATAGGCGATGAGCAGTTCTTC. V usage is TRBV27 and J usage is TRBJ2-1; D is possibly TRBD2 (6 bases). V was clipped by 5 bases and J by 8 bases, with 19 bases between them. Germline V gene data show CDR1 as MNHEY and CDR2 as SMNVEV (reference sequence). The CDR3 covers 15 residues.

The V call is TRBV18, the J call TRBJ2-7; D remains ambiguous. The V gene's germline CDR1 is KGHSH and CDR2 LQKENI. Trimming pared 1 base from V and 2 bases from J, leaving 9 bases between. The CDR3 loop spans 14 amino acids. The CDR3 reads CASSPRAQPYEQYV. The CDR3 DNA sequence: TGTGCCAGCTCACCACGGGCACAGCCCTACGAGCAGTACGTC.

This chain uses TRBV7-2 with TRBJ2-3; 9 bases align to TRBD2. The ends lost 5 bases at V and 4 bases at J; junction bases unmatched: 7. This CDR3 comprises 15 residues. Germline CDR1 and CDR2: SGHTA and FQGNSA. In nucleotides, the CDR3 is TGTGCCAGCAGCCCAGAGGGGACTAGCTCAGATACGCAGTATTTT. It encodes CASSPEGTSSDTQYF.

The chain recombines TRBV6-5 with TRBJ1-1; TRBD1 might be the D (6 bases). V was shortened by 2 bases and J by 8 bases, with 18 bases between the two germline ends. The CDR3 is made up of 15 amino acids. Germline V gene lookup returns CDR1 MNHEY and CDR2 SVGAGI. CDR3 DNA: TGTGCCAGCAGTTACGGGGCAGGGGCCTTGCAGGAAGCTTTCTTT. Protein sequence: CASSYGAGALQEAFF.

CDR3 sequence reads: CASSRSRDSNNQPQHF. CDR3 DNA: TGTGCCAGCAGCCGAAGCCGGGACAGCAACAATCAGCCCCAGCATTTT. The J gene is TRBJ1-5, the V gene TRBV4-2; 7 bases are shared with TRBD1. The J segment lost 3 bases and the V segment lost 4 bases, leaving 9 bases of the junction unmatched. Germline-derived CDR1 and CDR2 are LGHNA and YNFKEQ. The CDR3 length is 16 residues.

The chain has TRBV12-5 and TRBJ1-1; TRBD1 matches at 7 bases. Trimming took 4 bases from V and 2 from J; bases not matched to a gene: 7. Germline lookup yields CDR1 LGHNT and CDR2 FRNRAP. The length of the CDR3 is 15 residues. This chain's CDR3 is CASGSMTGTNTEAFF. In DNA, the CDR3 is TGTGCTAGTGGTTCGATGACAGGGACTAACACTGAAGCTTTCTTT.

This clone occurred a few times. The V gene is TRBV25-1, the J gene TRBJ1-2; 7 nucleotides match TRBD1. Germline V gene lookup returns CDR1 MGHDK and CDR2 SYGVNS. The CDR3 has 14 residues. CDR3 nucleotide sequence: TGTGCGACCCACCCAAGGGGGCAGAACTATGGCTACACCTTC. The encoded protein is CATHPRGQNYGYTF.

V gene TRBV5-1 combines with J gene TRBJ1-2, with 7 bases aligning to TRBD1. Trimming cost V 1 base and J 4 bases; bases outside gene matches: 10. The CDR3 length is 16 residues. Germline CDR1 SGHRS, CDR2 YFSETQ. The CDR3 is CASSLNTGVQSYGYTF. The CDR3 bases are TGCGCCAGCAGCTTGAATACAGGGGTTCAAAGCTATGGCTACACCTTC.

The CDR3 here is CATGTLSNQPQHF. CDR3 nucleotide sequence: TGTGCCACCGGGACACTCAGCAATCAGCCCCAGCATTTT. V gene TRBV10-3 combines with J gene TRBJ1-5; D may be TRBD1 (6 bases). This CDR3 has 13 residues. Per germline, CDR1 ENHRY and CDR2 SYGVKD. With 10 bases removed from V and 1 base from J, the gap between germline ends came to 11 bases.

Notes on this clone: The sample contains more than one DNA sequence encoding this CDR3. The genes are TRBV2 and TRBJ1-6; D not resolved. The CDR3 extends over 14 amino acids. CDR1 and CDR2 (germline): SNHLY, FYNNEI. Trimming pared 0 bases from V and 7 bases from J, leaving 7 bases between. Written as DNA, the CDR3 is TGTGCCAGCAGTGAAGCGCGGTCGAATTCACCCCTCCACTTT. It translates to CASSEARSNSPLHF. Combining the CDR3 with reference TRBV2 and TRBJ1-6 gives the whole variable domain EPEVTQTPSHQVTQMGQEVILRCVPISNHLYFYWYRQILGQKVEFLVSFYNNEISEKSEIFDDQFSVERPDGSNFTLKIRSTKLEDSAMYFCASSEARSNSPLHFGNGTRLTVT.

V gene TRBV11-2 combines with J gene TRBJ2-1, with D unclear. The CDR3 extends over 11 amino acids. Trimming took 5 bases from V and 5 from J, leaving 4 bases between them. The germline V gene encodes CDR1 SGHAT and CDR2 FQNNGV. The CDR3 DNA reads TGTGCCAGCAGCACAAACAATGAGCAGTTCTTC. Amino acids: CASSTNNEQFF.

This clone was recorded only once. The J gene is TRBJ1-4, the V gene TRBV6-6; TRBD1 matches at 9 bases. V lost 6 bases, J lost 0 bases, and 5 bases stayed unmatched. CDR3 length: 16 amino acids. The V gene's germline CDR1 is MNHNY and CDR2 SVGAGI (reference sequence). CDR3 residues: CASRGTGGPTNEKLFF. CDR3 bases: TGTGCCAGCAGGGGTACAGGGGGCCCAACTAATGAAAAACTGTTTTTT.

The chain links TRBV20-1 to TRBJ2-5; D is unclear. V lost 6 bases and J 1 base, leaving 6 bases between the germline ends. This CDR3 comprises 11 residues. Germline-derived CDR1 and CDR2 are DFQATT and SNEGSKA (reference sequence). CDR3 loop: CSAQAQETQYF. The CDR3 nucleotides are TGCAGTGCGCAGGCCCAAGAGACCCAGTACTTC.

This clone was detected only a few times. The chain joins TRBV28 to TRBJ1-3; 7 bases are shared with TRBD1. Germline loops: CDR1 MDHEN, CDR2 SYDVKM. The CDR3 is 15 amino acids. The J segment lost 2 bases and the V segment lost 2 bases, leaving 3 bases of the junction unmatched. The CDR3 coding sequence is TGTGCCAGCAGTTTACTTACAGGGGCTGGAAACACCATATATTTT. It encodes CASSLLTGAGNTIYF.

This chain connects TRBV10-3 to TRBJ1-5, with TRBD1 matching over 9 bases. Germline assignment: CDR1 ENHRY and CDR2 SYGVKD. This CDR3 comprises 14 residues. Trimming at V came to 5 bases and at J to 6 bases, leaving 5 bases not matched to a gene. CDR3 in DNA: TGTGCCATCAGTACCACAGGGGGCGGTCAGCCCCAGCATTTT. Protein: CAISTTGGGQPQHF.

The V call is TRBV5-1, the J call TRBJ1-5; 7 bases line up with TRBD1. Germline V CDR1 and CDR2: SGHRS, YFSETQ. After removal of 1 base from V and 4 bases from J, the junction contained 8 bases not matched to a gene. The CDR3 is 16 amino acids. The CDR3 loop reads CASSLFGTDPNQPQHF. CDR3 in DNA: TGCGCCAGCAGCTTGTTTGGGACAGACCCTAATCAGCCCCAGCATTTT.

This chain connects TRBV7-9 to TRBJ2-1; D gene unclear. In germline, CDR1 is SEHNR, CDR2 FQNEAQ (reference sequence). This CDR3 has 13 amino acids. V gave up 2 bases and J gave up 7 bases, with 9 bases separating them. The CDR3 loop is CASSLPIVNEQFF. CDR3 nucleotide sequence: TGTGCCAGCAGCTTACCGATAGTAAATGAGCAGTTCTTC.

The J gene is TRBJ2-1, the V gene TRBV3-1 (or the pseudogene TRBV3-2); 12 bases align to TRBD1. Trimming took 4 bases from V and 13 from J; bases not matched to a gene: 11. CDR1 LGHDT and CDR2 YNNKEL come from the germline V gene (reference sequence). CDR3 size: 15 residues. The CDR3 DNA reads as TGTGCCAGCAGCCTCGGGACAGGGGGCTATTTTATCCAGTTCTTC. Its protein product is CASSLGTGGYFIQFF.